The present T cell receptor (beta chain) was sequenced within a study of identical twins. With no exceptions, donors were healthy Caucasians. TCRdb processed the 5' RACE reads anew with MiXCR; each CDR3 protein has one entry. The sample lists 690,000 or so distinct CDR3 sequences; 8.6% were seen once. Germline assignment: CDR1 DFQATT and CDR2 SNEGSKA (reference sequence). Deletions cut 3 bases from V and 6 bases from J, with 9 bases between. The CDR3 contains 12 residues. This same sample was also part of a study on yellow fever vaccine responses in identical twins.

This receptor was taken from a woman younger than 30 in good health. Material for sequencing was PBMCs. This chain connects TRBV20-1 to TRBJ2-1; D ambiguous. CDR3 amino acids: CSASYGFNEQFF. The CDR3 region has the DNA TGCAGTGCTAGTTATGGATTCAATGAGCAGTTCTTC.